This T cell receptor (beta chain) was retrieved from a study of T cell responses to AZD1222 COVID-19 vaccine. Germline CDR1 and CDR2: SQVTM and ANQGSEA. The germline V and J ends were trimmed by 0 bases and 0 bases, with 18 bases remaining between them. This CDR3 has 17 amino acids. Here immunoSEQ multiplex PCR was the method, and the copy in TCRdb shows in-frame clones only, minus some. The sample lists approximately 150,000 clones, approximately 93% occurring once. This clonotype was sampled from an adult who had recovered from COVID-19. V and J are TRBV29-1 and TRBJ2-7; D may be TRBD1 or TRBD2 (7 bases each). Source: peripheral blood, taken after recovery from COVID-19. The CDR3 DNA sequence: TGCAGCGTTGAAGACAGGGGGAGGGCTAGCGGCTCCTACGAGCAGTACTTC. Its translation is CSVEDRGRASGSYEQYF.